The 15 T cell receptor beta chains listed next were all sequenced from one sample in a study of CD8 T cells in Susac syndrome. RNA in amounts of roughly 0.5 to 1 ug was reverse transcribed with random hexamers. TCRdb recomputed calls from the immunoSEQ multiplex PCR reads with MiXCR, one row per CDR3 protein. The table records 120,000 to 150,000 distinct CDR3 sequences, around 95% of them present only once. The sample taken for sequencing was CD4+ T cells from PBMCs. Every receptor here comes from a human donor with Susac syndrome.

This clonotype appeared once. This chain connects TRBV20-1 to TRBJ2-2; D is perhaps TRBD1 (6 bases). Trimming stripped 7 bases from V and 6 bases from J, with 18 bases between. This CDR3 is 14 amino acids long. The germline V gene encodes CDR1 DFQATT and CDR2 SNEGSKA (reference sequence). The CDR3 here is CSVRDIGVAGELFF. The CDR3 DNA sequence: TGCAGTGTCCGGGACATAGGTGTCGCCGGGGAGCTGTTTTTT.

The count of this clonotype is one. The rearrangement links TRBV4-1 to TRBJ2-3; D uncertain. This CDR3 comprises 15 residues. Germline V CDR1 and CDR2: MGHRA, YSYEKL. V lost 5 bases, J lost 0 bases, and 12 bases lay in between. CDR3 protein: CASSVQGISTDTQYF. CDR3 coding DNA: TGCGCCAGCAGCGTGCAAGGGATTAGCACAGATACGCAGTATTTT.

The rearrangement joins TRBV2 to TRBJ2-1; D unresolved. With 5 bases removed from V and 8 bases from J, the gap between germline ends came to 10 bases. The CDR3 is made up of 12 amino acids. Germline V lookup: CDR1 SNHLY, CDR2 FYNNEI. The CDR3 spells CASSPLMYEQFF. CDR3 sequence (DNA): TGTGCCAGCAGTCCTCTCATGTATGAGCAGTTCTTC.

The chain is built from TRBV20-1 and TRBJ2-1, with TRBD2 matching 7 bases. CDR1 is DFQATT and CDR2 is SNEGSKA in the germline V gene (reference sequence). The CDR3 runs 14 residues. V shed 3 bases, J shed 3 bases, and the junction held 5 bases outside the gene matches. CDR3 sequence reads: CSARRGSGYNEQFF. In nucleotides, the CDR3 is TGCAGTGCTAGGCGGGGGTCTGGCTACAATGAGCAGTTCTTC.

This clonotype was seen once. V and J are TRBV5-8 and TRBJ2-3; the D gene could be TRBD1 or TRBD2 (5 bases each). Looked up from germline, CDR1 is SGHTS and CDR2 is YDEGEE. Trimming took 6 bases from V and 4 from J, leaving 21 bases between them. The CDR3 is 16 amino acids. The CDR3 DNA sequence: TGTGCCAGCACCAAGGGTCGGGGCTTATCCTCAGATACGCAGTATTTT. Translation: CASTKGRGLSSDTQYF. Together with reference TRBV5-8 and TRBJ2-3, the CDR3 gives the full variable domain: EAGVTQSPTHLIKTRGQQATLRCSPISGHTSVYWYQQALGLGLQFLLWYDEGEERNRGNFPPRFSGRQFPNYSSELNVNALELEDSALYLCASTKGRGLSSDTQYFGPGTRLTVL.

The chain links TRBV29-1 to TRBJ1-2, with 9 positions matching TRBD1. The CDR3 is 12 residues long. In germline, CDR1 is SQVTM, CDR2 ANQGSEA. The V gene end was trimmed by 7 bases and the J gene end by 4 bases; junction bases not matched to a gene: 4. The CDR3 loop reads CSATGGGYGYTF. The CDR3 nucleotides read TGCAGCGCCACAGGGGGCGGCTATGGCTACACCTTC.

The chain recombines TRBV19 with TRBJ2-3, with a tentative D call TRBD2 (5 bases). V shed 5 bases and J shed 1 base, with 7 bases lying between them. The CDR3 extends over 13 amino acids. Germline loops: CDR1 LNHDA, CDR2 SQIVND (reference sequence). For the CDR3, the DNA is TGTGCCAGTAGTCCGGAGGGCACAGATACGCAGTATTTT. As protein: CASSPEGTDTQYF.

This chain joins TRBV19 and TRBJ1-2; D unclear. This CDR3 has 13 residues. The V end was cut by 4 bases, the J end by 0 bases, with 6 bases between. Germline V gene lookup returns CDR1 LNHDA and CDR2 SQIVND (reference sequence). CDR3 sequence reads: CASSTETNYGYTF. The CDR3 DNA reads TGTGCCAGTAGTACAGAGACTAACTATGGCTACACCTTC.

V and J are TRBV7-2 and TRBJ2-5; TRBD2 is a possible D gene (6 bases). The germline gives CDR1 SGHTA, CDR2 FQGNSA. V lost 5 bases and J lost 3, with 19 bases in between. The CDR3 is 16 residues long. CDR3 in DNA: TGTGCCAGCAGCAACCACGGGGCGGGGATGAAAGAGACCCAGTACTTC. It specifies CASSNHGAGMKETQYF. Based on the CDR3 plus reference TRBV7-2 and TRBJ2-5, the full variable domain is GAGVSQSPSNKVTEKGKDVELRCDPISGHTALYWYRQSLGQGLEFLIYFQGNSAPDKSGLPSDRFSAERTGGSVSTLTIQRTQQEDSAVYLCASSNHGAGMKETQYFGPGTRLLVL.

V and J are TRBV7-6 and TRBJ2-2, with D possibly being TRBD1 (6 bases). Germline CDR1 is SGHVS and CDR2 is FNYEAQ. The V gene lost 3 bases and the J gene lost 4 bases, with 18 bases spanning the gap. CDR3 length: 17 residues. The CDR3 loop reads CASSFLGTSRGTGELFF. The CDR3 nucleotides are TGTGCCAGCAGCTTTTTAGGGACAAGTAGAGGCACCGGGGAGCTGTTTTTT.

J is TRBJ1-2 and V is TRBV2; 7 nucleotides agree with TRBD1. There are 16 residues in the CDR3. Germline V gene data show CDR1 as SNHLY and CDR2 as FYNNEI. Trimming cost V 0 bases and J 6 bases; bases outside gene matches: 10. This chain's CDR3 is CASSEATAGGRDGYTF. The CDR3 DNA sequence: TGTGCCAGCAGTGAAGCGACGGCAGGGGGTAGGGATGGCTACACCTTC.

This sequence joins TRBV29-1 and TRBJ2-5; 9 nucleotides agree with TRBD2. Germline V gene data show CDR1 as SQVTM and CDR2 as ANQGSEA. This CDR3 is built from 12 residues. V shed 6 bases and J 4 bases; nucleotides not matched to a gene: 3. The CDR3 reads CSVGSGRETQYF. The CDR3 DNA is TGCAGCGTCGGTAGCGGGAGAGAGACCCAGTACTTC.

J is TRBJ2-6 and V is TRBV18, with TRBD1 as a possible D gene (5 bases). CDR1 and CDR2 from the germline V gene are KGHSH and LQKENI. This CDR3 spans 17 amino acids. The V gene lost 3 bases and the J gene lost 0 bases, with 12 bases spanning the gap. Here the CDR3 reads CASSPPVGASGANVLTF. In DNA, the CDR3 is TGTGCCAGCTCACCGCCGGTAGGGGCCTCTGGGGCCAACGTCCTGACTTTC.

J is TRBJ1-5 and V is TRBV2; D remains ambiguous. Trimming removed 3 bases from V and 1 base from J, with 10 bases in between. CDR1 and CDR2 (germline): SNHLY, FYNNEI. This CDR3 contains 15 residues. CDR3 in DNA: TGTGCCAGCAGTGAGGACTCGGGCAGCAATCAGCCCCAGCATTTT. Translated, it gives CASSEDSGSNQPQHF.

This clonotype was counted once. The chain recombines TRBV11-2 with TRBJ1-2; D remains ambiguous. V lost 2 bases to trimming and J lost 0 bases, with 10 bases between them. This CDR3 is 15 amino acids long. Per the germline V gene, CDR1 is SGHAT and CDR2 is FQNNGV. The CDR3 sequence: CASSLSGLPNYGYTF. As DNA, the CDR3 is TGTGCCAGCAGCTTATCTGGCCTACCTAACTATGGCTACACCTTC.